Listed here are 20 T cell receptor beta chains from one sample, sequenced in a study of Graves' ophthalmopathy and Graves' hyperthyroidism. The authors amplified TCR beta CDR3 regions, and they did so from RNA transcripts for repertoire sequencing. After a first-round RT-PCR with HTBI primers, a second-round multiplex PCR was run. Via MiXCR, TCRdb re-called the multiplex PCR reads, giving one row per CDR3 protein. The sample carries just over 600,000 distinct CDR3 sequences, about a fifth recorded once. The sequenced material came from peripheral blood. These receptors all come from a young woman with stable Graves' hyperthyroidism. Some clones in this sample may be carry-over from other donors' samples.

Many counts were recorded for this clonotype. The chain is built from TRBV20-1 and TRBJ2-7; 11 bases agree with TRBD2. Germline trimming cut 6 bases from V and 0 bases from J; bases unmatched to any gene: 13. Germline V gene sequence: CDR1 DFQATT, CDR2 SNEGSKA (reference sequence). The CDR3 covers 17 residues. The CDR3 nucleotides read TGCAGTGCCCTAGCGGGGGGCGGCATTATCTTCTCCTACGAGCAGTACTTC. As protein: CSALAGGGIIFSYEQYF.

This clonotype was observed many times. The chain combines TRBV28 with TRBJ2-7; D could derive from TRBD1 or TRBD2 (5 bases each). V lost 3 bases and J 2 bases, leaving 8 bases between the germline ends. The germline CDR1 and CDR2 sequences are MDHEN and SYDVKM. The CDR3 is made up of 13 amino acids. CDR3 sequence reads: CASSFEGTYEQYF. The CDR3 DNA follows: TGTGCCAGCAGTTTCGAGGGGACCTACGAGCAGTACTTC. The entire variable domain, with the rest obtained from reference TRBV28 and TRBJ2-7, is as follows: DVKVTQSSRYLVKRTGEKVFLECVQDMDHENMFWYRQDPGLGLRLIYFSYDVKMKEKGDIPEGYSVSREKKERFSLILESASTNQTSMYLCASSFEGTYEQYFGPGTRLTVT.

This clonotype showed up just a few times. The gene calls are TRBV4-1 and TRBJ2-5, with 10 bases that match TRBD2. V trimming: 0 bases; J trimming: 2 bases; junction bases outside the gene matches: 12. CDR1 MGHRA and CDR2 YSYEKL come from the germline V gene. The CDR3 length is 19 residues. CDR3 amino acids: CASSQDGPLGSGGQETQYF. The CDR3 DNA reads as TGCGCCAGCAGCCAAGATGGCCCGCTGGGTAGCGGGGGGCAAGAGACCCAGTACTTC.

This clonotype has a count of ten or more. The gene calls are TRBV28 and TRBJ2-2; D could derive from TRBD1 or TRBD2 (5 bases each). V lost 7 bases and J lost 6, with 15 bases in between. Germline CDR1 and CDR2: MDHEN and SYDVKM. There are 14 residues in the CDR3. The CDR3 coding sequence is TGTGCCAGCACCCTAGCCCAGGGTGCCGGGGAGCTGTTTTTT. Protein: CASTLAQGAGELFF.

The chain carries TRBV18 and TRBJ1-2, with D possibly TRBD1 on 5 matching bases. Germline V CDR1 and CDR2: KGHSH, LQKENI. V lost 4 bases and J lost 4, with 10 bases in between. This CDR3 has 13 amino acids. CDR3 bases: TGTGCCAGCTCACTTCAGGGTACCTATGGCTACACCTTC. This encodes CASSLQGTYGYTF.

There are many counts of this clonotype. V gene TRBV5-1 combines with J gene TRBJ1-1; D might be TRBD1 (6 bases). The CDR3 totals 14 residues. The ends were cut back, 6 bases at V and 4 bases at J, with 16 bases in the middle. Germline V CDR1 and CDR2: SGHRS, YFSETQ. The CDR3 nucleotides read TGCGCCAGCAACTACCAAACAGGGACCACTGAAGCTTTCTTT. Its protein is CASNYQTGTTEAFF. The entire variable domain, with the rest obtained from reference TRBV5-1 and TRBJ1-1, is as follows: KAGVTQTPRYLIKTRGQQVTLSCSPISGHRSVSWYQQTPGQGLQFLFEYFSETQRNKGNFPGRFSGRQFSNSRSEMNVSTLELGDSALYLCASNYQTGTTEAFFGQGTRLTVV.

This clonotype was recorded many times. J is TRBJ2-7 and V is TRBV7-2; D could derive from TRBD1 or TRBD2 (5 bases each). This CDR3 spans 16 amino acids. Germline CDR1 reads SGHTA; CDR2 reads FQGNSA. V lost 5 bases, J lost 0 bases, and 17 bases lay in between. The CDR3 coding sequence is TGTGCCAGCAGCGTGGGACGACTCCTCAGCTCCTACGAGCAGTACTTC. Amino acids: CASSVGRLLSSYEQYF.

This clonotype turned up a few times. CDR3: CASSQVPGSPLHF. The CDR3 coding sequence is TGCGCCAGCAGTCAAGTACCCGGGTCACCCCTCCACTTT. This rearrangement joins TRBV5-1 to TRBJ1-6, with unresolved D. This CDR3 region has 13 residues. CDR1 is SGHRS and CDR2 is YFSETQ in the germline V gene. Trimming pared 5 bases from V and 10 bases from J, leaving 13 bases between.

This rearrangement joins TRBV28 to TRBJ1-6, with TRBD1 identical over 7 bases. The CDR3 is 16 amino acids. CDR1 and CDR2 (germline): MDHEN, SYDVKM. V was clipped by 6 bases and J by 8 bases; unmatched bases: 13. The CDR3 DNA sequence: TGTGCCAGCAGCAAACTAACAGGGGTTGGGGATTCACCCCTCCACTTT. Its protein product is CASSKLTGVGDSPLHF.

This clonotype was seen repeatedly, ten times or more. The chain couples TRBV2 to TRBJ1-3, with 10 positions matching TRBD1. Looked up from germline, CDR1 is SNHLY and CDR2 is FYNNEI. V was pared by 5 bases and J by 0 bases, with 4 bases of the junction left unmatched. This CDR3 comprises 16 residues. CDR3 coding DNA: TGTGCCAGCAGTCGGGACAGGGGACCCTCTGGAAACACCATATATTTT. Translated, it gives CASSRDRGPSGNTIYF.

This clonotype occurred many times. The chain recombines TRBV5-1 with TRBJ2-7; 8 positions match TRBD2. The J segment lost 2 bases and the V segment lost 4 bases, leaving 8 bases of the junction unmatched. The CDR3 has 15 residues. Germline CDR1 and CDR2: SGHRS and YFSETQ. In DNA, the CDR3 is TGCGCCAGCAGCCCAAGGGCGGGAGGCCCCTACGAGCAGTACTTC. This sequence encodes CASSPRAGGPYEQYF.

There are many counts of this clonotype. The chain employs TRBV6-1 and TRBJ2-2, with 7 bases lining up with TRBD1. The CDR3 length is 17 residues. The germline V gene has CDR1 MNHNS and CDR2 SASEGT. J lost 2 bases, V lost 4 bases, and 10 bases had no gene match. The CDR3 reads CASSGKATGLNTGELFF. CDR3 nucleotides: TGTGCCAGCAGTGGAAAGGCGACAGGGCTAAACACCGGGGAGCTGTTTTTT.

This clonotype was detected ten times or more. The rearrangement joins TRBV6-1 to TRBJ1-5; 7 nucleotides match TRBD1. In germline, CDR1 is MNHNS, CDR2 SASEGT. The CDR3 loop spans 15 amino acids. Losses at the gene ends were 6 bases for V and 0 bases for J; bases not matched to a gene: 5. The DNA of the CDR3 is TGTGCCAGCAGGAAGACAGGGACTAGCAATCAGCCCCAGCATTTT. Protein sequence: CASRKTGTSNQPQHF.

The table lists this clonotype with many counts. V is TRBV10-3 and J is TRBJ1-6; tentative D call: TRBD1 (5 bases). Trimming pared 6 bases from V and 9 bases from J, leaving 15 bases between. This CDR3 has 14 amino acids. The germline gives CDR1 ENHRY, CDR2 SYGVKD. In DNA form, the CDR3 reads TGTGCCATCAGCCCCACAGGTCTTGGTTCACCCCTCCACTTT. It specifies CAISPTGLGSPLHF.

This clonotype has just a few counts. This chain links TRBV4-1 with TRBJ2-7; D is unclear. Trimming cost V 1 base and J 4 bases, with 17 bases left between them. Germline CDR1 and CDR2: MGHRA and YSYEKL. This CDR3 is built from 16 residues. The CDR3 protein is CASSQGDIPLSYEQYF. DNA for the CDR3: TGCGCCAGCAGCCAAGGGGATATCCCGTTGTCGTACGAGCAGTACTTC.

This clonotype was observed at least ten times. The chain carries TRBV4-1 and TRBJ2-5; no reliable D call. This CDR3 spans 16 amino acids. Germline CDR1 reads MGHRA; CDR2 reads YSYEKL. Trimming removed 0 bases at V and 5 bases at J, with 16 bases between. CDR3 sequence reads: CASSQDLLEVLETQYF. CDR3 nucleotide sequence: TGCGCCAGCAGCCAAGATTTGTTAGAAGTTCTGGAGACCCAGTACTTC.

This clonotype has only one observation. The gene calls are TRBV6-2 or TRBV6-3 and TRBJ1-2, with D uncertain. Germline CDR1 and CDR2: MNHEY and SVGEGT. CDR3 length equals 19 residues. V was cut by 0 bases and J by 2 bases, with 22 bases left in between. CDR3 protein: CASSYSRVTLDSSNYGYTF. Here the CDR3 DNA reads TGTGCCAGCAGTTACTCGAGAGTTACACTAGACTCGTCGAACTATGGCTACACCTTC.

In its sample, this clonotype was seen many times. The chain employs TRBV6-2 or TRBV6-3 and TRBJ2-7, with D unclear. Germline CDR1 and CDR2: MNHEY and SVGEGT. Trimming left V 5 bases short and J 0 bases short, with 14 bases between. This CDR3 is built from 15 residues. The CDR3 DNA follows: TGTGCCAGCAGTGTGTACGGCAGGAGCTCCTACGAGCAGTACTTC. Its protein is CASSVYGRSSYEQYF.

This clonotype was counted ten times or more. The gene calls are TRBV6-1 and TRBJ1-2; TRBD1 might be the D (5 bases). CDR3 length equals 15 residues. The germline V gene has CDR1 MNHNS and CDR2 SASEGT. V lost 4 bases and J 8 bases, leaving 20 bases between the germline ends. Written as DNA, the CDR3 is TGTGCCAGCAGTGGCCCCTCGGGACCTGCGGTCGGCTACACCTTC. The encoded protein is CASSGPSGPAVGYTF.

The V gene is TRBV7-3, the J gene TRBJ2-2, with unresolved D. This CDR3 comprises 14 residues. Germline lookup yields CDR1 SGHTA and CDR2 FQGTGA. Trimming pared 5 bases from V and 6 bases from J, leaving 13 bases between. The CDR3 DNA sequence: TGTGCCAGCAGCGACGTAGCTGCCCCCGGGGAGCTGTTTTTT. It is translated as CASSDVAAPGELFF.